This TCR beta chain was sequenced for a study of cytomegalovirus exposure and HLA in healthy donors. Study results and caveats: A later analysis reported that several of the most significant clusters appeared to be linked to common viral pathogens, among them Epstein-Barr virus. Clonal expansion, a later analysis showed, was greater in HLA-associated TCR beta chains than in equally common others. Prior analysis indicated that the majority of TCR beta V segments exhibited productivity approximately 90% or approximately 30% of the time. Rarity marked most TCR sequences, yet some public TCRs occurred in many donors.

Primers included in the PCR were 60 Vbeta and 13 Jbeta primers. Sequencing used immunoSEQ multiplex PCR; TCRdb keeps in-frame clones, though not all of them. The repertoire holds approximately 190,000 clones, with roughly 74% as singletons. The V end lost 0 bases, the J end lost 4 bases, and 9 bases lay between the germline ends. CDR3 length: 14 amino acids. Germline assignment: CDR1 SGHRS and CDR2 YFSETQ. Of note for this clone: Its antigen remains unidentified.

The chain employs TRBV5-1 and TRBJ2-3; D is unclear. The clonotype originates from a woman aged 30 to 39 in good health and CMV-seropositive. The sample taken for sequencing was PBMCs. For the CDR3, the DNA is TGCGCCAGCAGCTTGGGAATTGAGGCAGATACGCAGTATTTT. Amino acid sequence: CASSLGIEADTQYF.